This T cell receptor beta chain is drawn from a study of shared clonotypes between healthy human individuals. Study summary: A couple of women and a few men aged 18 to 49 made up the donors.

Methods used by the authors: Junction-only immunoSEQ sequences carried no quality scores, so filtering differed. Produced via immunoSEQ multiplex PCR; TCRdb's table is partial and in-frame only. V, J and clone size are those of that table, while D and trimming were read from the DNA. The sample has roughly 1,100,000 clones; approximately 70% are singletons. Regarding this clone: Its antigen is unidentified.

Findings and limits, study-wide: Researchers sampled only blood; tissue repertoires likely differ.

Germline loops: CDR1 GTSNPN, CDR2 SVGIG (reference sequence). Trimming pared 2 bases from V and 0 bases from J, leaving 13 bases between. The CDR3 spans 16 residues. The rearrangement joins TRBV30 to TRBJ1-4, with D hard to call. Sequenced: memory CD4+ T cells sorted from blood. Subset here: CD45RA-negative fraction. The receptor was isolated from a man between 18 and 29 years old in good health. The CDR3 is CAWSPSGSATNEKLFF. Here the CDR3 DNA reads TGTGCCTGGAGTCCTTCGGGGTCTGCAACTAATGAAAAACTGTTTTTT.